Listed below are T cell receptor beta chains from one sample, sequenced in a study of cytomegalovirus exposure and HLA in healthy donors. Sequencing was performed with immunoSEQ multiplex PCR; in TCRdb, only in-frame clones are kept and a portion is missing. The sample carries 150,000 or so clones, roughly nine tenths recorded once. The sequenced sample consisted of PBMCs. Source of these receptors: a woman aged 18-30 years in good health and CMV-seropositive. CDR3s include the opening cysteine and the closing phenylalanine or tryptophan. Each record gives: CDR3 DNA, CDR3 protein, J gene, V gene, D gene, clone size. D genes are given only for firm matches. Part of the rows lack a size; the others show once, few, many or a class for expanded clones.

DNA: TGTGCCTGGAGTAAGCGGACAGGGCGGGCTCAGGAAAGTACGCAGTATTTT
CDR3: CAWSKRTGRAQESTQYF
J: TRBJ2-3
V: TRBV30
D: TRBD1
size: .

DNA: TGTGCCACCCGTTCCCGTAGCGGGAGAGGGAGTTCGTACAATGAGCAGTTCTTC
CDR3: CATRSRSGRGSSYNEQFF
J: TRBJ2-1
V: TRBV19
D: TRBD2
size: .

DNA: TGTGCCAGCTCACGTACGGGATCCGCAGAAGAGACCCAGTACTTC
CDR3: CASSRTGSAEETQYF
J: TRBJ2-5
V: TRBV18
D: .
size: .

DNA: TGTGCCAGCAGCCCCAGGTTACCTCACACCGGGGAGCTGTTTTTT
CDR3: CASSPRLPHTGELFF
J: TRBJ2-2
V: TRBV7-9
D: .
size: few

DNA: TGTGCCAGCAGCCCCGCCAGCGGGAGGGCGGGGGATGAGCAGTTCTTC
CDR3: CASSPASGRAGDEQFF
J: TRBJ2-1
V: TRBV7-3
D: TRBD2
size: few

DNA: TGCGCCAGCAGCCCCCGGGGGGCGACCGGGGAGCTGTTTTTT
CDR3: CASSPRGATGELFF
J: TRBJ2-2
V: TRBV4-1
D: .
size: once

DNA: TGTGCCAGCAGCGTAGCTACCATCTCCTACAATGAGCAGTTCTTC
CDR3: CASSVATISYNEQFF
J: TRBJ2-1
V: TRBV9
D: .
size: .

DNA: TGTGCCAGCAGCTCCGTGACTCAAGAGACCCAGTACTTC
CDR3: CASSSVTQETQYF
J: TRBJ2-5
V: TRBV7-6
D: .
size: .

DNA: TGTGCCAGCAGCTTAGAAGGGGTTGTCTGGGACGAGCAGTACTTC
CDR3: CASSLEGVVWDEQYF
J: TRBJ2-7
V: TRBV5-5
D: .
size: few

DNA: TGTGCCAGCAGTGACTCGAAGGGCAGGGACACCGGGGAGCTGTTTTTT
CDR3: CASSDSKGRDTGELFF
J: TRBJ2-2
V: TRBV6-4
D: .
size: .

DNA: TGTGCCAGTAGTAGTATCAGGGGACCTTACGAGCAGTACTTC
CDR3: CASSSIRGPYEQYF
J: TRBJ2-7
V: TRBV19
D: .
size: .

DNA: TGTGCCTGGAGTGGGGGGGAGAATGAAGCTTTCTTT
CDR3: CAWSGGENEAFF
J: TRBJ1-1
V: TRBV30
D: .
size: .

DNA: TGTGCCAGCAGCTTATATACTAGAAGAGTCTACGAGCAGTACTTC
CDR3: CASSLYTRRVYEQYF
J: TRBJ2-7
V: TRBV11-2
D: .
size: .

DNA: TGTGCCAGCAGTCCCCTAGCGGGAGGGCCTTACGAGCAGTACTTC
CDR3: CASSPLAGGPYEQYF
J: TRBJ2-7
V: TRBV27
D: TRBD2
size: .

DNA: TGTGCCAGCAGCCAGGTAACAGACAACTATGGCTACACCTTC
CDR3: CASSQVTDNYGYTF
J: TRBJ1-2
V: TRBV7-9
D: .
size: .

DNA: TGTGCCAGCAGCGTAGCTGAGAACAATGAGCAGTTCTTC
CDR3: CASSVAENNEQFF
J: TRBJ2-1
V: TRBV9
D: .
size: .

DNA: TGTGCCAGCAGTATCACTAGCGGGAATCAGTATTTT
CDR3: CASSITSGNQYF
J: TRBJ2-3
V: TRBV27
D: TRBD2
size: .

DNA: TGTGCCACCAGCAGAGAGGCGGGAGTGGTAGATACGCAGTATTTT
CDR3: CATSREAGVVDTQYF
J: TRBJ2-3
V: TRBV15
D: TRBD2
size: .

DNA: TGTGCCAGCAGTGCTAGACGTCCGAACACCGGGGAGCTGTTTTTT
CDR3: CASSARRPNTGELFF
J: TRBJ2-2
V: TRBV25-1
D: .
size: .

DNA: TGTGCCAGCAGCCATAAGGGAGGGTTCGTCGGGGCCAACGTCCTGACTTTC
CDR3: CASSHKGGFVGANVLTF
J: TRBJ2-6
V: TRBV11-1
D: TRBD2
size: .

DNA: TGTGCCAGCAGTGTAGCCCGGGGCTACGAGCAGTACTTC
CDR3: CASSVARGYEQYF
J: TRBJ2-7
V: TRBV6-5
D: .
size: .

DNA: TGTGCCTGGAGTGTCGGACTAGCTCCAGATACGCAGTATTTT
CDR3: CAWSVGLAPDTQYF
J: TRBJ2-3
V: TRBV30
D: TRBD2
size: .

DNA: TGCGCCAGCAGCCGGGGACAGGGCGGAGGAAACACCATATATTTT
CDR3: CASSRGQGGGNTIYF
J: TRBJ1-3
V: TRBV5-1
D: TRBD1
size: .

DNA: TGTGCCAGCAGGGGGGGACAGAACTATGGCTACACCTTC
CDR3: CASRGGQNYGYTF
J: TRBJ1-2
V: TRBV6-6
D: TRBD1
size: .

DNA: TGCGCCAGCACGCTACTGGACGGCGGGGGCTACACCTTC
CDR3: CASTLLDGGGYTF
J: TRBJ1-2
V: TRBV5-1
D: .
size: .

DNA: TGTGCCAGCTCTACGGGGGGTATGGCTTGGACTGAAGCTTTCTTT
CDR3: CASSTGGMAWTEAFF
J: TRBJ1-1
V: TRBV5-6
D: .
size: .

DNA: TGTGCCAGCAGTTACTCCGGGGGGCTTGGAACTGAAGCTTTCTTT
CDR3: CASSYSGGLGTEAFF
J: TRBJ1-1
V: TRBV27
D: .
size: .

DNA: TGTGCCAGCAGCCTACAGGGGCCAGGGGATCAGCCCCAGCATTTT
CDR3: CASSLQGPGDQPQHF
J: TRBJ1-5
V: TRBV6-5
D: TRBD1
size: .

DNA: TGCGCCAGCAGCTTGGTGCCTAGCGGGAGGGCCGGAAGCACCGGGGAACTGTTTTTT
CDR3: CASSLVPSGRAGSTGELFF
J: TRBJ2-2
V: TRBV5-1
D: TRBD2
size: .

DNA: TGTGCCAGCAGTGAACCGGCTAGCGGGGTAGATCGTCACACAGATACGCAGTATTTT
CDR3: CASSEPASGVDRHTDTQYF
J: TRBJ2-3
V: TRBV2
D: TRBD2
size: .

DNA: TGTGCCAGCTCACCAGAAGGACAGGGGGCCGTCGGGGAGCTGTTTTTT
CDR3: CASSPEGQGAVGELFF
J: TRBJ2-2
V: TRBV18
D: TRBD1
size: once

DNA: TGTGCCAGTAGTATACCCTCGAGGACTAGTGTCTACAATGAGCAGTTCTTC
CDR3: CASSIPSRTSVYNEQFF
J: TRBJ2-1
V: TRBV19
D: TRBD2
size: .

DNA: TGCGCCAGCAGCCAAGATGCCGAGAGACAGGGTTTTGAGACCCAGTACTTC
CDR3: CASSQDAERQGFETQYF
J: TRBJ2-5
V: TRBV4-1
D: TRBD1
size: .

DNA: TGTGCCTGGAGTGTAGGCGGGAGGGCCCTGATTGAAGAGACCCAGTACTTC
CDR3: CAWSVGGRALIEETQYF
J: TRBJ2-5
V: TRBV30
D: TRBD2
size: .

DNA: TGTGCCAGCAGCTTACCTCGGACTAGCCCATCCTACGAGCAGTACTTC
CDR3: CASSLPRTSPSYEQYF
J: TRBJ2-7
V: TRBV7-9
D: TRBD2
size: once

DNA: TGTGCCAGCAGTTACACAGGGCCACACAATGAGCAGTTCTTC
CDR3: CASSYTGPHNEQFF
J: TRBJ2-1
V: TRBV6-5
D: .
size: .

DNA: TGTGCCATCACGACGGGAGTTAACTATGGCTACACCTTC
CDR3: CAITTGVNYGYTF
J: TRBJ1-2
V: TRBV10-3
D: .
size: .

DNA: TGCGCCAGCAGCTCGGGACTAGCGGGACCTGCCTACGAGCAGTACTTC
CDR3: CASSSGLAGPAYEQYF
J: TRBJ2-7
V: TRBV5-1
D: TRBD2
size: .

DNA: TGTGCCAGCAGCTTATCACGCGGGGCCACTGCGTGGGAGCAGTACTTC
CDR3: CASSLSRGATAWEQYF
J: TRBJ2-7
V: TRBV7-6
D: .
size: .

DNA: TGTGCCAGCAGGACGATAGCGGGATCCTACGAGCAGTACTTC
CDR3: CASRTIAGSYEQYF
J: TRBJ2-7
V: TRBV28
D: TRBD2
size: .

DNA: TGTGCCAGCGGAGAAGATAGCAATCAGCCCCAGCATTTT
CDR3: CASGEDSNQPQHF
J: TRBJ1-5
V: TRBV9
D: .
size: .

DNA: TGTGCCAGCAGTTACTTATCCTTGGGGACAGGGGGCGCGGGCACCGGGGAGCTGTTTTTT
CDR3: CASSYLSLGTGGAGTGELFF
J: TRBJ2-2
V: TRBV6-7
D: TRBD1
size: .

DNA: TGTGCCAGCAGGCGTACAGGGGCGGCTAATGAAAAACTGTTTTTT
CDR3: CASRRTGAANEKLFF
J: TRBJ1-4
V: TRBV6-6
D: TRBD1
size: .

DNA: TGTGCCAGCAGCGGCACCTTGACTAGCGACTACAATGAGCAGTTCTTC
CDR3: CASSGTLTSDYNEQFF
J: TRBJ2-1
V: TRBV9
D: TRBD2
size: .

DNA: TGTGCCAGTAGTTATTCGGGGTTCGACTATGGCTACACCTTC
CDR3: CASSYSGFDYGYTF
J: TRBJ1-2
V: TRBV19
D: .
size: .

DNA: TGCAGCGTTGAGGGAGTGGGGCTAGCGGGAGTCTACGAGCAGTACTTC
CDR3: CSVEGVGLAGVYEQYF
J: TRBJ2-7
V: TRBV29-1
D: TRBD2
size: .

DNA: TGCAGCGTTGTTTGGGGGACTGACGAGCAGTACTTC
CDR3: CSVVWGTDEQYF
J: TRBJ2-7
V: TRBV29-1
D: .
size: .

DNA: TGCGCCAGCAGCCAAGTATATACTAGCGGGACAACCTACAATGAGCAGTTCTTC
CDR3: CASSQVYTSGTTYNEQFF
J: TRBJ2-1
V: TRBV4-3
D: TRBD2
size: .

DNA: TGCGCCAGCAGCTCGGGAGGCCTAGCCAAAAACATTCAGTACTTC
CDR3: CASSSGGLAKNIQYF
J: TRBJ2-4
V: TRBV5-1
D: TRBD2
size: .

DNA: TGTGCCAGCACCCAGGTGGGGAGGACCTACGAGCAGTACTTC
CDR3: CASTQVGRTYEQYF
J: TRBJ2-7
V: TRBV6-6
D: .
size: .

DNA: TGTGCCAGCAGCTTTACAGGGGACGAGCAGTTCTTC
CDR3: CASSFTGDEQFF
J: TRBJ2-1
V: TRBV7-8
D: TRBD1
size: .

DNA: TGTGCCAGCGGTGTATGGGGACTAGCGGGAGACGCCTACGAGCAGTACTTC
CDR3: CASGVWGLAGDAYEQYF
J: TRBJ2-7
V: TRBV7-9
D: TRBD2
size: once

DNA: TGTGCCAGCCCGACCCTAGCGGATCACAATGAGCAGTTCTTC
CDR3: CASPTLADHNEQFF
J: TRBJ2-1
V: TRBV18
D: TRBD2
size: .

DNA: TGCAGCGCCATGGGACTAGCGGGAGAAGAGACCCAGTACTTC
CDR3: CSAMGLAGEETQYF
J: TRBJ2-5
V: TRBV29-1
D: TRBD2
size: once

DNA: TGCGCCAGCAGCCCTTCTAGCGGGAGTTTAGCGGTGCGGGGCGAGACCCAGTACTTC
CDR3: CASSPSSGSLAVRGETQYF
J: TRBJ2-5
V: TRBV4-1
D: TRBD2
size: .

DNA: TGCGCCAGCAGCACAGGGACTAGCGGGACAAACACAGATACGCAGTATTTT
CDR3: CASSTGTSGTNTDTQYF
J: TRBJ2-3
V: TRBV5-1
D: TRBD2
size: .

DNA: TGTGCCAGCAGCCCGTATCCCAGGGGGCGTTCAGATACGCAGTATTTT
CDR3: CASSPYPRGRSDTQYF
J: TRBJ2-3
V: TRBV11-1
D: TRBD1
size: .

DNA: TGTGCTAGCAGCTTATACCAGGGGGCGGACGAGCAGTACTTC
CDR3: CASSLYQGADEQYF
J: TRBJ2-7
V: TRBV7-7
D: TRBD1
size: .

DNA: TGTGCCAGCAGTTACTCGACGGGAGCAGGCAATGAGCAGTTCTTC
CDR3: CASSYSTGAGNEQFF
J: TRBJ2-1
V: TRBV6-5
D: .
size: .